This entry lists 13 T cell receptor beta chains sequenced from one sample in a study of OX40 agonist ivuxolimab in advanced cancers. The library was built by means of the immunoSEQ multiplex PCR assay. TCRdb provides this immuneACCESS table in a form limited to in-frame rearrangements. Some clones are lacking; in checked studies, under half of them reflect an unresolved V gene, and why the rest are absent is not known. For this sample there are tens of thousands of clones; about four fifths appear just once. Roughly a fifth of the sample belongs to the ten largest clones. Specimen: CD4+ or CD8+ T cells sorted from blood, collected in a trial of the OX40 agonist ivuxolimab. The source of these receptors is an adult with an advanced solid tumor such as melanoma, head and neck, liver or kidney cancer.

The chain combines TRBV5-1 with TRBJ1-4, with unresolved D. This CDR3 is built from 15 residues. Germline V gene lookup returns CDR1 SGHRS and CDR2 YFSETQ. Trimming removed 4 bases at V and 5 bases at J, with 15 bases between. This CDR3 is CASSIGLMSNEKLFF. The CDR3 bases are TGCGCCAGCAGCATCGGCTTAATGTCGAATGAAAAACTGTTTTTT.

The V and J genes are TRBV29-1 and TRBJ2-3; D is ambiguous. This CDR3 has 13 amino acids. Germline-derived CDR1 and CDR2 are SQVTM and ANQGSEA. V was trimmed by 1 base and J by 8 bases, leaving 13 bases between them. The CDR3 sequence is CSVEGLRFSTQYF. For the CDR3, the DNA is TGCAGCGTTGAAGGTCTTCGGTTCAGTACGCAGTATTTT.

This chain links TRBV7-8 with TRBJ2-3; 13 bases map to TRBD2. There are 19 residues in the CDR3. The germline CDR1 and CDR2 sequences are SGHVS and FQNEAQ. V was clipped by 1 base and J by 5 bases; unmatched bases: 12. The DNA for the CDR3 is TGTGCCAGCAGCTTAGGTTGGTGGACTAGCGGGAGTCACCTAGATACGCAGTATTTT. Its translation is CASSLGWWTSGSHLDTQYF.

The chain combines TRBV27 with TRBJ2-6; D unclear. From germline, CDR1 is MNHEY and CDR2 SMNVEV (reference sequence). The length of the CDR3 is 14 residues. Between the trimmed V and J ends, which lost 5 bases and 0 bases, there was a span of 5 bases. CDR3 bases: TGTGCCAGCAGTCCCCTCTCTGGGGCCAACGTCCTGACTTTC. Its protein product is CASSPLSGANVLTF.

The chain couples TRBV27 to TRBJ2-3; maybe TRBD1 (6 bases). Germline CDR1 and CDR2: MNHEY and SMNVEV (reference sequence). The CDR3 is 13 residues long. The germline V and J ends were trimmed by 10 bases and 6 bases, with 17 bases remaining between them. The CDR3 sequence: CATLGQATDTQYF. The CDR3, as DNA: TGTGCCACCTTGGGACAAGCCACGGATACGCAGTATTTT.

The chain combines TRBV5-6 with TRBJ2-2; D not certain. This CDR3 contains 14 residues. Trimming left V 0 bases short and J 4 bases short, with 7 bases between. Looked up from germline, CDR1 is SGHDT and CDR2 is YYEEEE. CDR3 residues: CASSLGQTTGELFF. DNA for the CDR3: TGTGCCAGCAGCTTGGGGCAAACCACCGGGGAGCTGTTTTTT.

The chain employs TRBV9 and TRBJ1-1, with no clear D. The CDR3 spans 17 residues. V dropped 4 bases and J dropped 0 bases, with 19 bases sitting between them. Germline values: CDR1 SGDLS, CDR2 YYNGEE. In DNA, the CDR3 is TGTGCCAGCAGCTCCACCCCATTAACAGTCCTGAACACTGAAGCTTTCTTT. Translated, it gives CASSSTPLTVLNTEAFF.

V and J are TRBV15 and TRBJ1-3; 7 nucleotides line up with TRBD1. Germline lookup yields CDR1 LNHNV and CDR2 YYDKDF (reference sequence). Trimming took 2 bases from V and 4 from J; bases not matched to a gene: 5. CDR3 size: 15 residues. The CDR3 sequence: CATSRTGEGGNTIYF. The CDR3 coding sequence is TGTGCCACCAGCAGAACAGGGGAGGGAGGAAACACCATATATTTT.

The chain carries TRBV9 and TRBJ1-2; no reliable D call. Germline V gene data show CDR1 as SGDLS and CDR2 as YYNGEE. V dropped 0 bases and J dropped 1 base, with 4 bases sitting between them. This CDR3 comprises 13 residues. DNA for the CDR3: TGTGCCAGCAGCGTAGAGGTTAACTATGGCTACACCTTC. It encodes CASSVEVNYGYTF.

Notes on this clone: The junction and the germline gene differ at one end; a read error may be behind it. This chain uses TRBV7-9 with TRBJ1-1, with a tentative D call TRBD1 (6 bases). Per germline, CDR1 SEHNR and CDR2 FQNEAQ (reference sequence). This CDR3 has 15 residues. In DNA, the CDR3 is TGTGCCAGCAGCGCGTCCAGGGGCAAGTACACTGAAGCTTCCTTT. Translating gives CASSASRGKYTEASF.

The CDR3: CASSFYVHKVHEQYF. CDR3 nucleotides: TGTGCCAGCAGCTTTTACGTACATAAGGTCCACGAGCAGTACTTC. V is TRBV12-1 and J is TRBJ2-7. TRBV12-1 is listed as a pseudogene. The CDR3 spans 15 residues.

This chain uses TRBV19 with TRBJ2-1; either TRBD1 or TRBD2 may supply D (5 bases each). V lost 4 bases and J 0 bases, leaving 10 bases between the germline ends. Per the germline V gene, CDR1 is LNHDA and CDR2 is SQIVND (reference sequence). The CDR3 is 15 amino acids. This CDR3 reads CASSSPGASYNEQFF. The CDR3, as DNA: TGTGCCAGTAGTAGCCCCGGGGCCTCCTACAATGAGCAGTTCTTC.

This clone has just a few counts. The chain links TRBV27 to TRBJ1-1; D unclear. V dropped 8 bases and J dropped 1 base, with 14 bases sitting between them. Germline CDR1 reads MNHEY; CDR2 reads SMNVEV (reference sequence). The CDR3 consists of 14 residues. CDR3 coding DNA: TGTGCCAGCCGCGGTGCCCCAGCGAACACTGAAGCTTTCTTT. It specifies CASRGAPANTEAFF.